This paragraph covers one TCR beta chain sequence. Sequencing was performed with immunoSEQ multiplex PCR; in TCRdb, only in-frame clones are kept and a portion is missing. The sample has about 85,000 clones, 89% seen once; the top ten hold less than 6%. This sample is part of a study of control samples from healthy donors and cancer patients. CDR3 length: 13 residues. This receptor was identified in a man between 45 and 60 years old in good health. The sequenced material came from blood. V and J are TRBV7-5 and TRBJ1-4; the table's D call, TRBD1, was not checked against the DNA. TRBV7-5 is described as a pseudogene. CDR3 in DNA: TGTGCCAGAAGCTCGGGACAGAATGAAAAACTGTTTTTT. This encodes CARSSGQNEKLFF.